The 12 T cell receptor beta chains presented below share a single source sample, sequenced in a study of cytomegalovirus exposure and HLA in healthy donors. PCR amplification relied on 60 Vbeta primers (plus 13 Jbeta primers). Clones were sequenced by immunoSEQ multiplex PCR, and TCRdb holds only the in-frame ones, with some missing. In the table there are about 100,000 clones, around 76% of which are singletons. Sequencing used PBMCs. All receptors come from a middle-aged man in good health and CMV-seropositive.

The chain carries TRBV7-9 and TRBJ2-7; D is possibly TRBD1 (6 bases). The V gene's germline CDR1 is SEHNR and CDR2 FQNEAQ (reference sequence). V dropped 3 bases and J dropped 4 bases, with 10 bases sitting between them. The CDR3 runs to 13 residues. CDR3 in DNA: TGTGCCAGCAGCTTTACAGGGCCTTACGAGCAGTACTTC. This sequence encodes CASSFTGPYEQYF.

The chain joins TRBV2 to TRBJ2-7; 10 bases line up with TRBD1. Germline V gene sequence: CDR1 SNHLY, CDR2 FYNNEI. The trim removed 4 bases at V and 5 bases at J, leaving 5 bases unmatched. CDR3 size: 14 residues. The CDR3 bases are TGTGCCAGCAGTGCCCTGGGACAGGGGAACGAGCAGTACTTC. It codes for CASSALGQGNEQYF.

The CDR3 sequence: CASSLQVSSNQPQHF. The DNA for the CDR3 is TGTGCCAGCAGTTTACAGGTATCAAGCAATCAGCCCCAGCATTTT. The genes are TRBV28 and TRBJ1-5, with no clear D. The CDR3 is made up of 15 amino acids. V was shortened by 2 bases and J by 1 base, with 9 bases between the two germline ends. From germline, CDR1 is MDHEN and CDR2 SYDVKM.

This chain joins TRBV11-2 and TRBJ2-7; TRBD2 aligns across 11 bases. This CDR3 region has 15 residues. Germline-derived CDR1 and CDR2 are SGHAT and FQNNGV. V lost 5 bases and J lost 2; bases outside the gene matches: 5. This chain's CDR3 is CASSPLAGGTYEQYF. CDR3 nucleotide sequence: TGTGCCAGCAGCCCCCTAGCGGGAGGCACCTACGAGCAGTACTTC.

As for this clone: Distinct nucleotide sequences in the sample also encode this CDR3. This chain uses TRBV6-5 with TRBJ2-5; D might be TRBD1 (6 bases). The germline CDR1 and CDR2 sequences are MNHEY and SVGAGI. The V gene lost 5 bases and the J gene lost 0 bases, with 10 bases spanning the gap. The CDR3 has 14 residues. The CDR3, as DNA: TGTGCCAGCAGTCAAGGACAGAACCAAGAGACCCAGTACTTC. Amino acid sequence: CASSQGQNQETQYF.

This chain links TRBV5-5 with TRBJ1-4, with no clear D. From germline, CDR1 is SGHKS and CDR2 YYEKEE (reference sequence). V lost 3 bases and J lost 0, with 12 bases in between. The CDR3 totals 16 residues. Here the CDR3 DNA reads TGTGCCAGCAGCTGGCGGGAAGCCACAACTAATGAAAAACTGTTTTTT. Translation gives CASSWREATTNEKLFF.

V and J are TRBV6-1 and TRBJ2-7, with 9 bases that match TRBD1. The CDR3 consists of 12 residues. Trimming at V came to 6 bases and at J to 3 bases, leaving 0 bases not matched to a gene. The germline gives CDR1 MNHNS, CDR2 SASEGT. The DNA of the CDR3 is TGTGCCAGCAGGACAGGGGGCTACGAGCAGTACTTC. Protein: CASRTGGYEQYF.

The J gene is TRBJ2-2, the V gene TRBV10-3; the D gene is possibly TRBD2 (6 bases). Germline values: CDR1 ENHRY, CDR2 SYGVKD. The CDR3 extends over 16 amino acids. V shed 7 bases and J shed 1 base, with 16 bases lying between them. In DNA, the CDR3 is TGTGCCATCAAAGAGTCCAATAGCGGGAACACCGGGGAGCTGTTTTTT. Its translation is CAIKESNSGNTGELFF.

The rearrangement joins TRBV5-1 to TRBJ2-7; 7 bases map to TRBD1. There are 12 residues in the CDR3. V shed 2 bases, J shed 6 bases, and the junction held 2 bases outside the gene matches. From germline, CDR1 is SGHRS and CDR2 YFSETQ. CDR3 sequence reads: CASSLQGREQYF. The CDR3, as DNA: TGCGCCAGCAGCTTACAGGGGCGCGAGCAGTACTTC.

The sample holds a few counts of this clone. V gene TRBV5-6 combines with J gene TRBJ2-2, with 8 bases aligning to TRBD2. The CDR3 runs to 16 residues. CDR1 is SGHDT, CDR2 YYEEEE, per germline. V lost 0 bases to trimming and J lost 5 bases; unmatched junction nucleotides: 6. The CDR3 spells CASSLVRGAETGELFF. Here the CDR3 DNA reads TGTGCCAGCAGCTTGGTGCGGGGGGCGGAAACCGGGGAGCTGTTTTTT.

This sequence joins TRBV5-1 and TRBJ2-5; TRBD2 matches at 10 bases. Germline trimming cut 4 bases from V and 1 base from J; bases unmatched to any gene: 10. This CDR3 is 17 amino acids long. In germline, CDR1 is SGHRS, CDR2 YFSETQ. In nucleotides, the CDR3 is TGCGCCAGCAGCCCCGGGGTAGCGGGGGGTTTCCAAGAGACCCAGTACTTC. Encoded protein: CASSPGVAGGFQETQYF.

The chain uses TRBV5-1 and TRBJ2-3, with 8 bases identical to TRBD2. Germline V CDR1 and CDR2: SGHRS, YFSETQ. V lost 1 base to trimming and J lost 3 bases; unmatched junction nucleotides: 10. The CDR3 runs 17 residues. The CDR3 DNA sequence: TGCGCCAGCAGCTTGCGACCGGGCGGGGGGCAGACAGATACGCAGTATTTT. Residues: CASSLRPGGGQTDTQYF.